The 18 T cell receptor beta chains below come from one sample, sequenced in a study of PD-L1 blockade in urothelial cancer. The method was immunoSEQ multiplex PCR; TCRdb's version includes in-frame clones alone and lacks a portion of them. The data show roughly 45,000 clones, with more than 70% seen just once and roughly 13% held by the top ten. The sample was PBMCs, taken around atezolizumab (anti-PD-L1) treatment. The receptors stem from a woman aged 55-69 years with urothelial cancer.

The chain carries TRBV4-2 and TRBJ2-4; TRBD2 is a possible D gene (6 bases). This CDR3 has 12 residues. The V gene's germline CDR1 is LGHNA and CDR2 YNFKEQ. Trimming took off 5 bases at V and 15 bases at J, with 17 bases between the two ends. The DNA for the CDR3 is TGTGCCAGCAGCAATCCCCCGGGAGACCCGTACTTC. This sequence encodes CASSNPPGDPYF.

The CDR3 region has the DNA TGTGCCACCACCGGCGGGGGATCATCGACTGAAGCTTTCTTT. Translated: CATTGGGSSTEAFF. The chain is built from TRBV28 and TRBJ1-1, with a tentative D call TRBD1 (5 bases). Germline V lookup: CDR1 MDHEN, CDR2 SYDVKM. The CDR3 is 14 amino acids. Trimming left V 10 bases short and J 5 bases short, with 20 bases between.

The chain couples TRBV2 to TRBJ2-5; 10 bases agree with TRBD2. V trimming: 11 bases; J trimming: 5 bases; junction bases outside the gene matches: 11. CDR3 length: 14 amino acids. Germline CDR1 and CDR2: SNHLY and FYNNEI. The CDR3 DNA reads TGTGCCGGTACGACTAGCGGGCTCGGGGAGACCCAGTACTTC. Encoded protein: CAGTTSGLGETQYF. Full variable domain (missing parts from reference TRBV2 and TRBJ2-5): EPEVTQTPSHQVTQMGQEVILRCVPISNHLYFYWYRQILGQKVEFLVSFYNNEISEKSEIFDDQFSVERPDGSNFTLKIRSTKLEDSAMYFCAGTTSGLGETQYFGPGTRLLVL.

The CDR3 is CASSQGQGSYEQYF. DNA of the CDR3: TGTGCCAGCAGCCAGGGACAGGGTTCCTACGAGCAGTACTTC. The chain joins TRBV4-2 to TRBJ2-7; 9 nucleotides match TRBD1. The CDR3 is 14 amino acids. Trimming at V came to 3 bases and at J to 1 base, leaving 1 base not matched to a gene. Germline V gives CDR1 LGHNA, CDR2 YNFKEQ.

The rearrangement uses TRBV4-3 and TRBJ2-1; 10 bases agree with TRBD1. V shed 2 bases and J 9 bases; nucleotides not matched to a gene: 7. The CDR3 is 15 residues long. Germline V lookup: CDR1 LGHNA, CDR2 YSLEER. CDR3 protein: CASSQLGQGVGEQFF. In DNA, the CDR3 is TGCGCCAGCAGCCAACTTGGACAGGGGGTGGGTGAGCAGTTCTTC.

CDR3 sequence (DNA): TGTGCCAGCAGCACGGCGACAGGGGCCAAAAACATTCAGTACTTC. This translates into CASSTATGAKNIQYF. The chain carries TRBV5-4 and TRBJ2-4, with TRBD1 matching 7 bases. CDR1 is SGHNT, CDR2 YYREEE, per germline (reference sequence). The CDR3 spans 15 residues. Unmatched junction bases numbered 5, after V lost 4 bases and J lost 1 base.

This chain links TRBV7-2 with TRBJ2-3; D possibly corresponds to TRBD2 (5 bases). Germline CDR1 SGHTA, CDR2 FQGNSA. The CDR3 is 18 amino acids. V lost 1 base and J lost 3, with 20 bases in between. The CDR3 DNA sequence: TGTGCCAGCAGCTTAGTCGGACTGAAACGGTCGCGGACAGATACGCAGTATTTT. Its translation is CASSLVGLKRSRTDTQYF.

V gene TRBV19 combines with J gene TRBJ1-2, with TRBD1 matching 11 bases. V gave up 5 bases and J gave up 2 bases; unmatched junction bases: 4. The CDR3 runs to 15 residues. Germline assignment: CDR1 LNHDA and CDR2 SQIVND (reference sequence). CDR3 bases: TGTGCCAGTAGTTTTCGGACAGGGGGCAACTATGGCTACACCTTC. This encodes CASSFRTGGNYGYTF.

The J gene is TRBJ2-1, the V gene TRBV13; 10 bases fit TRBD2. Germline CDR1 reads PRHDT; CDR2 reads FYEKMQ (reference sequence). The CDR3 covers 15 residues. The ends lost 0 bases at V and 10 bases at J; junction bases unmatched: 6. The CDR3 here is CASSLGLAGVGEQFF. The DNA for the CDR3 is TGTGCCAGCAGCTTAGGGCTAGCGGGAGTGGGAGAGCAGTTCTTC.

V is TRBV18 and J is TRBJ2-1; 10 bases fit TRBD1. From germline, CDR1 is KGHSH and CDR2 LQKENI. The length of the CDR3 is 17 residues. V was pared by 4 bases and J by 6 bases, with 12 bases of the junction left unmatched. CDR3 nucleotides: TGTGCCAGCTCACTCACCGTAGGGACAGGGGCCTTCAATGAGCAGTTCTTC. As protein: CASSLTVGTGAFNEQFF. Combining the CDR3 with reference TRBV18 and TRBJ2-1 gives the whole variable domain NAGVMQNPRHLVRRRGQEARLRCSPMKGHSHVYWYRQLPEEGLKFMVYLQKENIIDESGMPKERFSAEFPKEGPSILRIQQVVRGDSAAYFCASSLTVGTGAFNEQFFGPGTRLTVL.

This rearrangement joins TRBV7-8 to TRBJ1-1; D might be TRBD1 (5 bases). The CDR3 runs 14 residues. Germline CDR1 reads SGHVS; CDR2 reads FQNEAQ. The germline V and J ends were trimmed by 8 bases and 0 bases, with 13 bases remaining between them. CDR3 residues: CASGGEGMNTEAFF. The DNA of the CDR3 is TGTGCCAGCGGAGGGGAGGGGATGAACACTGAAGCTTTCTTT.

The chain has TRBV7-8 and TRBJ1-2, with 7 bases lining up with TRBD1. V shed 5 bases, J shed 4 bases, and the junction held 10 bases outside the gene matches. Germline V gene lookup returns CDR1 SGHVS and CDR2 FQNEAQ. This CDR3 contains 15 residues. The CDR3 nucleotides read TGTGCCAGCAGCACCCACCCAACAGGGGCCTATGGCTACACCTTC. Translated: CASSTHPTGAYGYTF.

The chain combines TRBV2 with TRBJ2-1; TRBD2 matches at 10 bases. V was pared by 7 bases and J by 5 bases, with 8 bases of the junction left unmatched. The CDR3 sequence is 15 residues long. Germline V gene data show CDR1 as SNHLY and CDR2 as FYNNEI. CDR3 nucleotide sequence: TGTGCCAGCACCGACTGGCTAGCGGGAGACAATGAGCAGTTCTTC. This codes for CASTDWLAGDNEQFF.

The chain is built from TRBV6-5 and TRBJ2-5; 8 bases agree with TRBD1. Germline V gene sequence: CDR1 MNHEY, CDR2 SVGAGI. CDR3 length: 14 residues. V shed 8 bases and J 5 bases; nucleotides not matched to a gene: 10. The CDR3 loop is CASRDRSLRETQYF. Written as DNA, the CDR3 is TGTGCCAGCCGGGACAGGTCTTTGCGGGAGACCCAGTACTTC.

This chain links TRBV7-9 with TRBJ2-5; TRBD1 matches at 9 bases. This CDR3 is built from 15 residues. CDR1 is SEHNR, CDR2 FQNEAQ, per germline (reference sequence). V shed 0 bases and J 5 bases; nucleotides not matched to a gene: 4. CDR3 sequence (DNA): TGTGCCAGCAGCTTAGCGTTACAGGGGGCTGAGACCCAGTACTTC. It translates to CASSLALQGAETQYF.

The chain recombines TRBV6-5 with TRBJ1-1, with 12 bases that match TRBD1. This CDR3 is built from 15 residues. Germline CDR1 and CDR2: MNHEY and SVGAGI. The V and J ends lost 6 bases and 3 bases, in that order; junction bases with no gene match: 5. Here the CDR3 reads CASSRGQGADTEAFF. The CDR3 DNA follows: TGTGCCAGCAGCCGGGGACAGGGGGCCGACACTGAAGCTTTCTTT.

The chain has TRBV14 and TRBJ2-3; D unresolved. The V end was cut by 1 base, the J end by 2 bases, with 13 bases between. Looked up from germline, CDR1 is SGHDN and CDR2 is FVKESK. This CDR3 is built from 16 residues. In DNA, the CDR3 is TGTGCCAGCAGCCAAGTAGGCTCCAGCGTCACAGATACGCAGTATTTT. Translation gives CASSQVGSSVTDTQYF. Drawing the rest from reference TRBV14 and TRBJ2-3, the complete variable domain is EAGVTQFPSHSVIEKGQTVTLRCDPISGHDNLYWYRRVMGKEIKFLLHFVKESKQDESGMPNNRFLAERTGGTYSTLKVQPAELEDSGVYFCASSQVGSSVTDTQYFGPGTRLTVL.

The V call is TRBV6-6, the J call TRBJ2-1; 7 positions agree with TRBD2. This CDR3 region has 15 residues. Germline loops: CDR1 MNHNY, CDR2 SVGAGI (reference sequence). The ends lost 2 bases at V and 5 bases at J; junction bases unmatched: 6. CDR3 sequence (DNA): TGTGCCAGCAGTTACGCTGCGGGGGAACACAATGAGCAGTTCTTC. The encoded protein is CASSYAAGEHNEQFF.